Listed here are 2 T cell receptor beta chains from one sample, sequenced in a study of shared clonotypes between healthy human individuals. CD45RO-negative, CCR7-positively selected cells formed the naive CD8 fraction, excluding terminally differentiated effector memory CD45RA+ cells. Profiled with immunoSEQ multiplex PCR; TCRdb holds only in-frame clones, not every one. Among about 1,800,000 clones, just under 95% were seen once, and the ten largest hold 1.2%. Sequenced input: naive CD8+ T cells sorted from blood. The receptors here all came from a man aged 18 to 30 in good health.

This clone was picked up one time. This rearrangement joins TRBV2 to TRBJ1-5; 8 bases align to TRBD1. There are 15 residues in the CDR3. J gave up 5 bases and V 7 bases, and 10 bases lay outside the gene matches. In germline, CDR1 is SNHLY, CDR2 FYNNEI. The CDR3 DNA is TGTGCCAGCATGGATGGACAGGGAAGTTATCAGCCCCAGCATTTT. It encodes CASMDGQGSYQPQHF.

For this clone: In the same sample, other DNA sequences code for this CDR3. The rearrangement uses TRBV15 and TRBJ2-7; 7 nucleotides match TRBD1. Germline CDR1 is LNHNV and CDR2 is YYDKDF (reference sequence). The ends lost 4 bases at V and 3 bases at J; junction bases unmatched: 0. The CDR3 is made up of 12 amino acids. The CDR3: CATSTGGYEQYF. DNA of the CDR3: TGTGCCACCAGCACAGGGGGCTACGAGCAGTACTTC.